These 31 T cell receptor beta chains were all obtained from the same sample, sequenced in a study of blood T cell repertoires in COVID-19 (dated by TCRdb to about 2020). The library came from the immunoSEQ multiplex PCR assay. Drawn from immuneACCESS, this table holds only the in-frame rearrangements with V and J called that TCRdb kept. Clones are partly lost; checked studies trace under half to an unresolved V gene and leave the rest unexplained. Across this sample there are roughly 400,000 clones, with about 87% seen only once. The ten largest clonotypes hold approximately 10% of the sample. Source material: PBMCs or T cells enriched from blood (not recorded which). The receptors originated from a woman aged 50 to 60 who had recovered from COVID-19.

The J gene is TRBJ1-2, the V gene TRBV2; possible D gene TRBD1, 5 bases. V was trimmed by 3 bases and J by 6 bases, leaving 14 bases between them. The CDR3 is 14 amino acids. Germline values: CDR1 SNHLY, CDR2 FYNNEI. DNA of the CDR3: TGTGCCAGCAGTGATTTTCCCAGGGCCAATGGCTACACCTTC. The encoded protein is CASSDFPRANGYTF.

In its sample, this clone was seen a few times. This chain links TRBV10-1 with TRBJ2-7; D is perhaps TRBD1 (6 bases). Germline values: CDR1 WNHNN, CDR2 SYGVQD (reference sequence). V gave up 5 bases and J gave up 8 bases, with 22 bases separating them. There are 15 residues in the CDR3. The CDR3 is CASSSPMTGWWKQYF. CDR3 sequence (DNA): TGCGCCAGCAGTTCTCCCATGACAGGCTGGTGGAAGCAGTACTTC.

The V gene is TRBV5-6, the J gene TRBJ1-1; D remains ambiguous. CDR3 size: 17 residues. Per germline, CDR1 SGHDT and CDR2 YYEEEE. V dropped 2 bases and J dropped 4 bases, with 21 bases sitting between them. CDR3 DNA: TGTGCCAGCAGCTTTGGGAGACCGTTCTCAATGAGCACTGAAGCTTTCTTT. Protein sequence: CASSFGRPFSMSTEAFF.

The rearrangement uses TRBV28 and TRBJ1-6; 7 nucleotides agree with TRBD1. Per germline, CDR1 MDHEN and CDR2 SYDVKM. The CDR3 spans 14 residues. V lost 2 bases, J lost 9 bases, and 4 bases stayed unmatched. The CDR3 bases are TGTGCCAGCAGTTTAGACAGGGTGTTTTCACCCCTCCACTTT. It translates to CASSLDRVFSPLHF.

The count of this clone is one. The CDR3 bases are TGTGCCAGCTCACCACTGGCAGACTATAATTCACCCCTCCACTTT. It is translated as CASSPLADYNSPLHF. The chain combines TRBV18 with TRBJ1-6; D uncertain. CDR1 and CDR2 (germline): KGHSH, LQKENI. This CDR3 contains 15 residues. Deletions cut 1 base from V and 3 bases from J, with 7 bases between.

The rearrangement uses TRBV19 and TRBJ1-6; possibly TRBD1 for D (5 bases). CDR1 and CDR2 (germline): LNHDA, SQIVND (reference sequence). This CDR3 contains 15 residues. The germline V and J ends were trimmed by 4 bases and 12 bases, with 19 bases remaining between them. The CDR3 sequence is CASSTSGIGGLPLHF. As DNA, the CDR3 is TGTGCCAGTAGTACCAGCGGGATTGGGGGTCTACCCCTCCACTTT.

This chain uses TRBV7-9 with TRBJ1-2; D not resolved. This CDR3 is built from 14 residues. The germline V and J ends were trimmed by 1 base and 5 bases, with 11 bases remaining between them. Per the germline V gene, CDR1 is SEHNR and CDR2 is FQNEAQ (reference sequence). DNA of the CDR3: TGTGCCAGCAGCTTAGTTTTATCGGGTTATGGCTACACCTTC. Amino acids: CASSLVLSGYGYTF.

V is TRBV24-1 and J is TRBJ2-7; 9 bases map to TRBD1. Per germline, CDR1 KGHDR and CDR2 SFDVKD. This CDR3 region has 16 residues. Trimming at V came to 3 bases and at J to 3 bases, leaving 8 bases not matched to a gene. The CDR3 reads CATSDPGPDRGYEQYF. The CDR3 nucleotides read TGTGCCACCAGTGATCCAGGCCCGGACAGGGGCTACGAGCAGTACTTC.

The rearrangement joins TRBV28 to TRBJ2-5; 8 nucleotides agree with TRBD2. The CDR3 has 15 amino acids. The germline V gene encodes CDR1 MDHEN and CDR2 SYDVKM. V trimming: 5 bases; J trimming: 5 bases; junction bases outside the gene matches: 10. CDR3 sequence reads: CASSPPGLVLETQYF. The CDR3 nucleotides are TGTGCCAGCAGTCCCCCGGGACTAGTCTTGGAGACCCAGTACTTC.

The chain couples TRBV6-1 to TRBJ2-2; possibly TRBD2 for D (6 bases). V lost 0 bases and J 0 bases, leaving 17 bases between the germline ends. Germline CDR1 reads MNHNS; CDR2 reads SASEGT. CDR3 length: 19 amino acids. CDR3 region: CASSEALFLREANTGELFF. The CDR3 DNA is TGTGCCAGCAGTGAAGCGCTGTTCCTCAGGGAGGCGAACACCGGGGAGCTGTTTTTT.

V and J are TRBV30 and TRBJ1-1, with TRBD1 as a possible D gene (5 bases). CDR1 is GTSNPN and CDR2 is SVGIG in the germline V gene (reference sequence). The CDR3 covers 11 residues. Deletions cut 0 bases from V and 10 bases from J, with 9 bases between. The DNA of the CDR3 is TGTGCCTGGAGTGTGTGGGGCGCAGCTTTCTTT. Amino acid sequence: CAWSVWGAAFF.

This chain joins TRBV29-1 and TRBJ2-1, with 7 bases that match TRBD1. Germline CDR1 SQVTM, CDR2 ANQGSEA. V lost 7 bases, J lost 8 bases, and 17 bases stayed unmatched. The CDR3 spans 15 residues. CDR3 sequence reads: CSAGTGTVPQDEQFF. CDR3 DNA sequence: TGCAGCGCTGGAACCGGGACAGTTCCTCAGGATGAGCAGTTCTTC.

The chain combines TRBV5-1 with TRBJ1-2, with a weak D call TRBD1 (5 bases). CDR3 size: 16 residues. Trimming took 5 bases from V and 5 from J, leaving 22 bases between them. Per germline, CDR1 SGHRS and CDR2 YFSETQ. CDR3 coding DNA: TGCGCCAGCAGTCGCGACCCGGGACTGTCTTGGTATGGCTACACCTTC. Its protein is CASSRDPGLSWYGYTF.

This chain uses TRBV9 with TRBJ2-7; 10 positions agree with TRBD1. Germline V gives CDR1 SGDLS, CDR2 YYNGEE. V lost 0 bases to trimming and J lost 1 base; unmatched junction nucleotides: 1. The CDR3 spans 15 residues. CDR3 loop: CASSVGQGASYEQYF. The DNA for the CDR3 is TGTGCCAGCAGCGTAGGACAGGGGGCTTCCTACGAGCAGTACTTC. Filled out from reference TRBV9 and TRBJ2-7, the complete variable domain reads DSGVTQTPKHLITATGQRVTLRCSPRSGDLSVYWYQQSLDQGLQFLIQYYNGEERAKGNILERFSAQQFPDLHSELNLSSLELGDSALYFCASSVGQGASYEQYFGPGTRLTVT.

The chain joins TRBV19 to TRBJ1-3; 8 bases fit TRBD1. Trimming took 7 bases from V and 2 from J; bases not matched to a gene: 4. The length of the CDR3 is 14 residues. The germline CDR1 and CDR2 sequences are LNHDA and SQIVND (reference sequence). This CDR3 reads CASTGGQAGNTIYF. The CDR3 nucleotides are TGTGCCAGTACCGGGGGACAGGCTGGAAACACCATATATTTT.

This chain uses TRBV21-1 with TRBJ2-7; TRBD2 reflects the table's D call only, with no check against the DNA. TRBV21-1 is deemed a pseudogene. The CDR3 covers 14 residues. The CDR3, as DNA: TGTGCCAGCAGCACCTTCGGTAACTCCTACGAGCAGTACTTC. Translated, it gives CASSTFGNSYEQYF.

The gene calls are TRBV30 and TRBJ2-7; TRBD1 matches 7 bases. The V segment lost 6 bases and the J segment 7 bases; nucleotides outside the gene matches: 12. The CDR3 is 13 residues long. The germline V gene has CDR1 GTSNPN and CDR2 SVGIG (reference sequence). For the CDR3, the DNA is TGTGCCTGTAGACAGGGAAGGTCGGGGGAGCAGTACTTC. The encoded protein is CACRQGRSGEQYF.

The chain is built from TRBV30 and TRBJ2-7; D is perhaps TRBD1 (6 bases). The germline CDR1 and CDR2 sequences are GTSNPN and SVGIG (reference sequence). V was clipped by 0 bases and J by 6 bases, with 9 bases between them. This CDR3 spans 12 amino acids. CDR3 nucleotides: TGTGCCTGGAGTGTAACAGGGTCCGAGCAGTACTTC. Its protein product is CAWSVTGSEQYF.

The chain employs TRBV9 and TRBJ1-2; 7 bases map to TRBD1. The CDR3 spans 17 residues. Germline CDR1 and CDR2: SGDLS and YYNGEE. Trimming took 0 bases from V and 4 from J; bases not matched to a gene: 12. CDR3 nucleotide sequence: TGTGCCAGCAGCGTAGGGGACAGCCATACAGGCGGCTATGGCTACACCTTC. Its protein product is CASSVGDSHTGGYGYTF.

This clone appeared once. The chain combines TRBV7-9 with TRBJ2-4, with a tentative D call TRBD1 (6 bases). Germline V CDR1 and CDR2: SEHNR, FQNEAQ (reference sequence). This CDR3 has 15 residues. Trimming removed 5 bases from V and 3 bases from J, with 14 bases in between. In DNA form, the CDR3 reads TGTGCCAGCAGCCCGGCTGGGGGCAACAAAAACATTCAGTACTTC. Its protein is CASSPAGGNKNIQYF. The variable domain in full, completed from reference TRBV7-9 and TRBJ2-4, reads DTGVSQNPRHKITKRGQNVTFRCDPISEHNRLYWYRQTLGQGPEFLTYFQNEAQLEKSRLLSDRFSAERPKGSFSTLEIQRTEQGDSAMYLCASSPAGGNKNIQYFGAGTRLSVL.

V gene TRBV5-1 combines with J gene TRBJ1-5; 9 bases align to TRBD1. CDR3 length equals 16 residues. The ends lost 0 bases at V and 5 bases at J; junction bases unmatched: 6. Looked up from germline, CDR1 is SGHRS and CDR2 is YFSETQ. CDR3 DNA: TGCGCCAGCAGCTTGGGGTGGGGACAGGGCTATCAGCCCCAGCATTTT. Protein: CASSLGWGQGYQPQHF.

This clone appeared a single time. The chain couples TRBV2 to TRBJ2-1, with 8 positions matching TRBD1. Germline assignment: CDR1 SNHLY and CDR2 FYNNEI. There are 13 residues in the CDR3. After removal of 4 bases from V and 7 bases from J, the junction contained 3 bases not matched to a gene. The CDR3 coding sequence is TGTGCCAGCAGTGCCCGACAGGGGAATGAGCAGTTCTTC. Protein product: CASSARQGNEQFF.

This chain joins TRBV6-5 and TRBJ1-4; D unresolved. The CDR3 is made up of 13 amino acids. The V end lost 6 bases, the J end lost 8 bases, and 13 bases lay between the germline ends. Germline assignment: CDR1 MNHEY and CDR2 SVGAGI. CDR3 loop: CASRRTSQEKLFF. The CDR3 nucleotides are TGTGCCAGCAGACGGACTAGTCAAGAAAAACTGTTTTTT.

The J gene is TRBJ1-4, the V gene TRBV19, with no clear D. CDR3 size: 15 residues. CDR1 and CDR2 from the germline V gene are LNHDA and SQIVND (reference sequence). V was clipped by 3 bases and J by 8 bases, with 16 bases between them. The CDR3: CASSISLWEGEKLFF. DNA of the CDR3: TGTGCCAGTAGTATCTCGTTGTGGGAGGGCGAAAAACTGTTTTTT.

V and J are TRBV4-1 and TRBJ2-3; no clear D. V was shortened by 3 bases and J by 2 bases, with 15 bases between the two germline ends. Germline assignment: CDR1 MGHRA and CDR2 YSYEKL. This CDR3 comprises 16 residues. The CDR3 DNA is TGCGCCAGCAGCCAGGCGGCGGCAGACCTCACAGATACGCAGTATTTT. It translates to CASSQAAADLTDTQYF.

The V and J genes are TRBV19 and TRBJ1-2; D might be TRBD1 (6 bases). CDR1 and CDR2 from the germline V gene are LNHDA and SQIVND (reference sequence). The CDR3 covers 14 residues. The germline V and J ends were trimmed by 8 bases and 4 bases, with 17 bases remaining between them. The CDR3 nucleotides read TGTGCCAGTCTCAGGACAGCCTCTAGCTATGGCTACACCTTC. Translated, it gives CASLRTASSYGYTF.

The CDR3 here is CASSRGESTEAFF. The CDR3 DNA sequence: TGTGCCAGCAGCCGAGGAGAATCCACTGAAGCTTTCTTT. The chain couples TRBV3-1 (or the pseudogene TRBV3-2) to TRBJ1-1; no clear D. This CDR3 has 13 residues. Germline values: CDR1 LGHDT, CDR2 YNNKEL (reference sequence). V was trimmed by 4 bases and J by 4 bases, leaving 10 bases between them.

This clone was detected only a few times. The chain joins TRBV6-2 or TRBV6-3 to TRBJ2-3, with 7 nucleotides matching TRBD1. The germline gives CDR1 MNHEY, CDR2 SVGEGT. The CDR3 is 15 residues long. V shed 5 bases, J shed 3 bases, and the junction held 8 bases outside the gene matches. CDR3 nucleotides: TGTGCCAGCAGTCCGAGACAGGGTCGGACAGATACGCAGTATTTT. Its translation: CASSPRQGRTDTQYF.

This rearrangement joins TRBV18 to TRBJ1-2; D is undetermined. This CDR3 region has 15 residues. Germline lookup yields CDR1 KGHSH and CDR2 LQKENI. V lost 0 bases and J lost 6, with 14 bases in between. CDR3 coding DNA: TGTGCCAGCTCACCACCGGTCGGGTTCGCGGATGGCTACACCTTC. Amino acids: CASSPPVGFADGYTF.

The CDR3 nucleotides are TGTGCCAGCAGCCTCGGACAGCCGAGCTACGAGCAGTACTTC. Translated: CASSLGQPSYEQYF. The V gene is TRBV5-6, the J gene TRBJ2-7; a possible D gene is TRBD1 (6 bases). From germline, CDR1 is SGHDT and CDR2 YYEEEE. V lost 4 bases and J lost 3, with 14 bases in between. The CDR3 spans 14 residues.

The J gene is TRBJ1-2, the V gene TRBV7-9; D is perhaps TRBD1 (5 bases). Trimming pared 5 bases from V and 3 bases from J, leaving 16 bases between. Germline V lookup: CDR1 SEHNR, CDR2 FQNEAQ (reference sequence). The CDR3 sequence is 15 residues long. In nucleotides, the CDR3 is TGTGCCAGCAGCGGAGGGGCCAGGGAAGACTATGGCTACACCTTC. Protein product: CASSGGAREDYGYTF.